The text below deals with one T cell receptor beta chain. The antigen is undetermined. A junction boundary mismatches the germline segment, possibly from a read error. The CDR3 totals 11 residues. The germline V gene has CDR1 SQVTM and CDR2 ANQGSEA. Profiled with immunoSEQ multiplex PCR; TCRdb holds only in-frame clones, not every one. This sample has around 330,000 clones; around 72% occur once, and the top ten carry about a tenth. The data were taken from a study of shared clonotypes between healthy human individuals. Overall study findings and caveats: On the whole, naive subsets had larger estimated richness than memory subsets had. All-four-donor shared clonotypes had higher generation probabilities than non-shared clonotypes did.

This TCR derives from a man in his thirties or forties in good health. The chain has TRBV29-1 and TRBJ2-5; the D gene is possibly TRBD1 (5 bases). Sequenced input: memory CD4+ T cells sorted from blood. As for subset: CD45RA-negative fraction. CDR3: CSVDLAGQHDF. The CDR3 DNA reads as TGCAGCGTTGATTTGGCAGGGCAACACGACTTC.